Below, 15 T cell receptor beta chains from the same sample are listed, as sequenced in a study of CD8+CD57+ T cells in acquired aplastic anemia. By flow cytometry, patients selected for sequencing had shown an expansion of CD8+CD57+ cells. The study profiled TCR beta VDJ and CDR3 using genomic DNA as template. MiXCR, run by TCRdb on the reads, gives a single entry per CDR3 protein. The sample has about 470,000 distinct CDR3 sequences; under 40% are singletons. Sequenced: sorted CD4+, CD8+, or CD8+CD57+ T cells (not recorded which) from PBMCs. The receptors stem from a human donor with aplastic anemia.

As to this clonotype: The junction shows a germline mismatch at one end, possibly a read error. The chain employs TRBV4-3 and TRBJ2-7, with D maybe TRBD1 (5 bases). CDR1 and CDR2 from the germline V gene are LGHNA and YSLEER. This CDR3 is 15 amino acids long. This chain's CDR3 is CASSQPGMRPNERYF. The CDR3 coding sequence is TGCGCCAGCAGCCAACCAGGGATGCGCCCTAACGAGCGGTACTTC.

This clonotype was recorded at least ten times. The V gene is TRBV7-3, the J gene TRBJ2-5; D is perhaps TRBD1 (5 bases). Trimming left V 4 bases short and J 5 bases short, with 20 bases between. The CDR3 spans 16 residues. Germline V gives CDR1 SGHTA, CDR2 FQGTGA. In DNA form, the CDR3 reads TGTGCCAGCAGCTGGACATCGGGCAGGGTTCGGGAGACCCAGTACTTC. This gives the protein CASSWTSGRVRETQYF.

This clonotype has a count of ten or more. This rearrangement joins TRBV7-2 to TRBJ2-7, with 8 positions matching TRBD2. The CDR3 length is 14 residues. Unmatched junction bases numbered 5, after V lost 4 bases and J lost 3 bases. Germline V gives CDR1 SGHTA, CDR2 FQGNSA. The DNA for the CDR3 is TGTGCCAGCAGCTCGGGGGGGTTGGGCTACGAGCAGTACTTC. Translating it yields CASSSGGLGYEQYF.

In the case of this clonotype: A much larger clone lies one base from this, so it may be a read error. The V gene is TRBV29-1, the J gene TRBJ2-7; D gene ambiguous. This CDR3 spans 14 amino acids. The germline CDR1 and CDR2 sequences are SQVTM and ANQGSEA. Trimming pared 8 bases from V and 2 bases from J, leaving 19 bases between. CDR3 sequence (DNA): TGCAGCATTCTCCTGGCGAGTTCCCCCTACGAGCAGTACTTC. It is translated as CSILLASSPYEQYF.

There are a few counts of this clonotype. The chain couples TRBV11-2 to TRBJ1-2; a possible D gene is TRBD1 (6 bases). CDR3 length equals 14 residues. Germline V gene data show CDR1 as SGHAT and CDR2 as FQNNGV. V lost 4 bases and J 6 bases, leaving 15 bases between the germline ends. CDR3 sequence: CASSSPRDIHGYTF. DNA of the CDR3: TGTGCCAGCAGCTCCCCCCGGGACATACATGGCTACACCTTC.

V gene TRBV11-2 combines with J gene TRBJ2-1; D uncertain. The length of the CDR3 is 14 residues. V lost 8 bases and J lost 10, with 21 bases in between. Germline values: CDR1 SGHAT, CDR2 FQNNGV. CDR3 sequence: CASGSLGYQREQFF. In DNA form, the CDR3 reads TGTGCCAGCGGCTCCTTAGGGTACCAGAGGGAGCAGTTCTTC. The entire variable domain, with the rest obtained from reference TRBV11-2 and TRBJ2-1, is as follows: EAGVAQSPRYKIIEKRQSVAFWCNPISGHATLYWYQQILGQGPKLLIQFQNNGVVDDSQLPKDRFSAERLKGVDSTLKIQPAKLEDSAVYLCASGSLGYQREQFFGPGTRLTVL.

This clonotype was seen only a few times. V usage is TRBV4-1 and J usage is TRBJ2-2, with a weak D call TRBD1 (5 bases). The CDR3 covers 14 residues. Germline assignment: CDR1 MGHRA and CDR2 YSYEKL. Trimming took 4 bases from V and 6 from J, leaving 12 bases between them. CDR3 in DNA: TGCGCCAGCAGCCTCGGCAGGGCGGCCGGGGAGCTGTTTTTT. It is translated as CASSLGRAAGELFF.

This sequence joins TRBV25-1 and TRBJ1-6; perhaps TRBD1 as D (5 bases). The germline V gene has CDR1 MGHDK and CDR2 SYGVNS. The CDR3 runs 14 residues. Trimming stripped 3 bases from V and 8 bases from J, with 11 bases between. The CDR3 DNA is TGTGCCAGCAGTGAGTGGGGCACTCATTCACCCCTCCACTTT. Its protein is CASSEWGTHSPLHF. The full variable domain, in which reference TRBV25-1 and TRBJ1-6 provide the parts outside the CDR3, is EADIYQTPRYLVIGTGKKITLECSQTMGHDKMYWYQQDPGMELHLIHYSYGVNSTEKGDLSSESTVSRIRTEHFPLTLESARPSHTSQYLCASSEWGTHSPLHFGNGTRLTVT.

J is TRBJ2-3 and V is TRBV20-1, with D unclear. CDR1 and CDR2 from the germline V gene are DFQATT and SNEGSKA (reference sequence). CDR3 length equals 13 residues. V lost 0 bases to trimming and J lost 5 bases, with 9 bases between them. The CDR3 DNA reads as TGCAGTGCTAGAGATTTGACCTTAGATACGCAGTATTTT. It codes for CSARDLTLDTQYF.

The table lists this clonotype with many counts. V gene TRBV7-9 combines with J gene TRBJ1-6; TRBD1 might be the D (6 bases). This CDR3 contains 16 residues. Germline values: CDR1 SEHNR, CDR2 FQNEAQ (reference sequence). V was trimmed by 0 bases and J by 7 bases, leaving 13 bases between them. The CDR3 nucleotides are TGTGCCAGCAGCTTAGCACCGACAGGAACCAATTCACCCCTCCACTTT. It codes for CASSLAPTGTNSPLHF.

This clonotype has more than one count but fewer than ten. The chain recombines TRBV4-1 with TRBJ2-5; possibly TRBD2 for D (7 bases). The CDR3 contains 15 residues. V shed 0 bases and J shed 4 bases, with 12 bases lying between them. CDR1 is MGHRA and CDR2 is YSYEKL in the germline V gene. The CDR3 DNA reads TGCGCCAGCAGCCAAGAAGGGAGGGGGTCAGAGACCCAGTACTTC. Translating gives CASSQEGRGSETQYF.

V and J are TRBV2 and TRBJ1-5; D is ambiguous. The length of the CDR3 is 14 residues. Germline CDR1 reads SNHLY; CDR2 reads FYNNEI. V dropped 1 base and J dropped 7 bases, with 11 bases sitting between them. CDR3: CASSEGSVRQPQHF. Written as DNA, the CDR3 is TGTGCCAGCAGTGAAGGTTCGGTGAGACAGCCCCAGCATTTT.

Regarding this clonotype: A read error may produce the germline difference seen at one junction end. The chain carries TRBV10-1 and TRBJ1-3; the D is unclear. In germline, CDR1 is WNHNN, CDR2 SYGVQD (reference sequence). The CDR3 spans 16 residues. The CDR3 DNA sequence: TGCGCCAGCAGCCTCTTCGCGGCTAGCTCTGGAAGCACCATATATTTT. Amino acids: CASSLFAASSGSTIYF.

Note on this clonotype: The conserved phenylalanine or tryptophan normally closing the CDR3 is absent here, so this likely arose from a read error. The chain carries TRBV2 and TRBJ1-2; 8 bases are a match to TRBD1. The J segment lost 6 bases and the V segment lost 6 bases, leaving 6 bases of the junction unmatched. The germline V gene has CDR1 SNHLY and CDR2 FYNNEI. The CDR3 runs to 13 residues. The CDR3 DNA reads as TGTGCCAGCAGGGACAGGGTCACCCATGGCTACACCCTC. It codes for CASRDRVTHGYTL.

This clonotype has just a few counts. In DNA form, the CDR3 reads TGTGCCAGCAGCCGGCAGGGGGCGGGAGATGAGCAGTTCTTC. Protein product: CASSRQGAGDEQFF. This chain links TRBV7-3 with TRBJ2-1; TRBD1 might be the D (8 bases). CDR3 length: 14 amino acids. Trimming cost V 5 bases and J 8 bases, with 16 bases left between them. The germline CDR1 and CDR2 sequences are SGHTA and FQGTGA.